Following are 20 T cell receptor beta chains from one sample sequenced in a study of blood T cells in healthy people across ages. Primed by a sample-barcoded 5' primer and a J-beta primer mix, a second PCR proceeded for about 6 to 11 cycles. MiXCR was run by TCRdb on the 5' RACE reads, yielding one entry per CDR3 protein. The sample shows just under 550,000 distinct CDR3 sequences, less than 25% of them seen only once. These data also featured in a second study, about T cells of mothers and their children.

The sequencing sample was made of blood. These TCRs come from a boy under 18 in good health.

In its sample, this clonotype was seen a few times. The rearrangement links TRBV20-1 to TRBJ2-7, with TRBD1 as a possible D gene (5 bases). Germline values: CDR1 DFQATT, CDR2 SNEGSKA (reference sequence). Trimming removed 5 bases at V and 4 bases at J, with 18 bases between. The CDR3 runs 14 residues. CDR3 protein: CSASSGRGSYEQYF. As DNA, the CDR3 is TGCAGTGCTTCTTCAGGGCGAGGTAGTTACGAGCAGTACTTC.

The rearrangement uses TRBV5-1 and TRBJ1-4; D possibly corresponds to TRBD1 (5 bases). The CDR3 loop spans 16 amino acids. The germline V gene encodes CDR1 SGHRS and CDR2 YFSETQ. V shed 0 bases and J shed 7 bases, with 16 bases lying between them. The CDR3 nucleotides are TGCGCCAGCAGCTTGGCTTCGGGGGGAAGGATTGAAAAACTGTTTTTT. It specifies CASSLASGGRIEKLFF.

The rearrangement joins TRBV29-1 to TRBJ1-2, with 7 nucleotides matching TRBD1. This CDR3 region has 14 residues. Losses at the gene ends were 3 bases for V and 5 bases for J; bases not matched to a gene: 9. Germline CDR1 is SQVTM and CDR2 is ANQGSEA. The DNA for the CDR3 is TGCAGCGTTGATTCGGGCAGGGGGATGTATGGCTACACCTTC. Encoded protein: CSVDSGRGMYGYTF.

This clonotype was counted only a few times. The genes are TRBV7-2 and TRBJ2-1; D unresolved. The CDR3 runs 16 residues. CDR1 and CDR2 (germline): SGHTA, FQGNSA. The V end was cut by 2 bases, the J end by 0 bases, with 11 bases between. The CDR3 DNA reads as TGTGCCAGCAGCTTACCGGACCAGAGCTCCTACAATGAGCAGTTCTTC. Residues: CASSLPDQSSYNEQFF.

Here the CDR3 reads CASSADRGHNEQFF. CDR3 sequence (DNA): TGTGCCAGCAGTGCGGACAGGGGCCACAATGAGCAGTTCTTC. The chain is built from TRBV2 and TRBJ2-1; 9 nucleotides align to TRBD1. Germline V gene sequence: CDR1 SNHLY, CDR2 FYNNEI. J gave up 5 bases and V 4 bases, and 3 bases lay outside the gene matches. The CDR3 covers 14 residues.

The V and J genes are TRBV6-2 or TRBV6-3 and TRBJ2-3; TRBD2 matches 7 bases. The V segment lost 2 bases and the J segment 5 bases; nucleotides outside the gene matches: 10. This CDR3 region has 16 residues. Germline CDR1 and CDR2: MNHEY and SVGEGT. The CDR3 DNA sequence: TGTGCCAGCAGTTACGGGCCTAGCGGAGTAAAAGATACGCAGTATTTT. Translation: CASSYGPSGVKDTQYF.

The chain uses TRBV21-1 and TRBJ2-7; the D call TRBD2 from the table was never checked on the DNA. TRBV21-1 is given as a pseudogene. The CDR3 contains 17 residues. CDR3 coding DNA: TGTGCCAGCAGCAAAGTCTGCGGCGGGGATGGTAGAGACGAGCAGTACTTC. Its protein product is CASSKVCGGDGRDEQYF.

The rearrangement links TRBV20-1 to TRBJ2-5; D ambiguous. V shed 4 bases and J shed 0 bases, with 9 bases lying between them. The CDR3 length is 13 residues. Per germline, CDR1 DFQATT and CDR2 SNEGSKA (reference sequence). The CDR3 region is CSANGANQETQYF. The CDR3 DNA follows: TGCAGTGCTAACGGAGCCAACCAAGAGACCCAGTACTTC.

The gene calls are TRBV5-1 and TRBJ2-7; D perhaps matches TRBD1 (7 bases). The CDR3 length is 15 residues. V lost 3 bases and J 1 base, leaving 14 bases between the germline ends. Germline-derived CDR1 and CDR2 are SGHRS and YFSETQ. This CDR3 reads CASSWQGDFSYEQYF. The CDR3 DNA reads TGCGCCAGCAGCTGGCAGGGGGACTTTTCCTACGAGCAGTACTTC.

Here the CDR3 reads CASSPLREYREQFF. CDR3 nucleotide sequence: TGTGCCAGTAGCCCCCTCAGGGAATACAGGGAGCAGTTCTTC. The J gene is TRBJ2-1, the V gene TRBV19, with D maybe TRBD1 (5 bases). The CDR3 totals 14 residues. CDR1 is LNHDA and CDR2 is SQIVND in the germline V gene (reference sequence). With 6 bases removed from V and 10 bases from J, the gap between germline ends came to 19 bases.

This clonotype has a handful of counts. The V call is TRBV6-1, the J call TRBJ1-1; D gene ambiguous. V lost 7 bases and J lost 1, with 19 bases in between. This CDR3 region has 16 residues. Germline V gives CDR1 MNHNS, CDR2 SASEGT. The CDR3: CASKENPYRANTEAFF. The CDR3 DNA reads as TGTGCCAGCAAAGAAAACCCCTATCGGGCGAACACTGAAGCTTTCTTT.

V gene TRBV7-2 combines with J gene TRBJ2-5, with D maybe TRBD1 (6 bases). With the DNA end fitting TRBJ2-7 better, the J assignment may be wrong. The CDR3 covers 16 residues. In germline, CDR1 is SGHTA, CDR2 FQGNSA. The DNA for the CDR3 is TGTGCCAGCAGCGCAAAGCGATCCGGGACAACTAACGAGCAGTACTTC. This encodes CASSAKRSGTTNEQYF.

This clonotype was observed a handful of times. The chain links TRBV4-2 to TRBJ2-5; D unresolved. Germline V CDR1 and CDR2: LGHNA, YNFKEQ. Trimming left V 0 bases short and J 5 bases short, with 7 bases between. This CDR3 has 13 amino acids. CDR3 nucleotides: TGTGCCAGCAGCCAAGATCGTGTGGAGACCCAGTACTTC. Protein: CASSQDRVETQYF.

The rearrangement links TRBV9 to TRBJ2-3; D may be TRBD2 (5 bases). V lost 0 bases, J lost 3 bases, and 8 bases lay in between. Germline lookup yields CDR1 SGDLS and CDR2 YYNGEE. The CDR3 totals 14 residues. The DNA for the CDR3 is TGTGCCAGCAGCGTAGCCCGCGGGACAGATACGCAGTATTTT. Its translation is CASSVARGTDTQYF.

In its sample, this clonotype was seen many times. The chain couples TRBV29-1 to TRBJ2-3; 9 nucleotides agree with TRBD1. V was clipped by 1 base and J by 4 bases; unmatched bases: 6. Germline V gene data show CDR1 as SQVTM and CDR2 as ANQGSEA. CDR3 size: 15 residues. CDR3 loop: CSVEGTGGSSDTQYF. In DNA, the CDR3 is TGCAGCGTTGAAGGAACAGGGGGCTCTTCAGATACGCAGTATTTT.

Only a few counts were recorded for this clonotype. The V call is TRBV6-6, the J call TRBJ1-1, with a possible D match to TRBD1 (5 bases). Trimming removed 0 bases at V and 7 bases at J, with 18 bases between. CDR3 size: 16 residues. CDR1 and CDR2 from the germline V gene are MNHNY and SVGAGI (reference sequence). As DNA, the CDR3 is TGTGCCAGCAGTTACTCGCCAGTCCTCCTAGGGGATGAAGCTTTCTTT. Translating it yields CASSYSPVLLGDEAFF.

This clonotype was observed a handful of times. This sequence joins TRBV29-1 and TRBJ2-7; 9 nucleotides align to TRBD2. The V gene end was trimmed by 8 bases and the J gene end by 2 bases; junction bases not matched to a gene: 7. The CDR3 is made up of 13 amino acids. Germline V lookup: CDR1 SQVTM, CDR2 ANQGSEA. The CDR3 coding sequence is TGCAGCTCAGGACTAGCGCTCCCCTACGAGCAGTACTTC. Amino acid sequence: CSSGLALPYEQYF.

This clonotype turned up a few times. The chain combines TRBV6-6 with TRBJ2-7, with 7 bases lining up with TRBD2. V was clipped by 4 bases and J by 2 bases; unmatched bases: 8. This CDR3 is 15 amino acids long. Germline assignment: CDR1 MNHNY and CDR2 SVGAGI (reference sequence). CDR3 DNA: TGTGCCAGCAGTTCCCCCGGCGGGAGAGCCTACGAGCAGTACTTC. Amino acids: CASSSPGGRAYEQYF.

The sample holds a few counts of this clonotype. A read error may produce the germline difference seen at one junction end. This sequence joins TRBV4-3 and TRBJ2-4; 8 bases map to TRBD2. Germline values: CDR1 LGHNA, CDR2 YSLEER. This CDR3 comprises 16 residues. The CDR3 bases are TGCGCCAACAGCCAAGGTTCGGCGGGGGGTGGAAACATTCAGTACTTC. It translates to CANSQGSAGGGNIQYF.

The rearrangement joins TRBV6-6 to TRBJ2-5; 10 bases map to TRBD2. The CDR3 consists of 16 residues. The germline gives CDR1 MNHNY, CDR2 SVGAGI (reference sequence). V was pared by 2 bases and J by 4 bases, with 7 bases of the junction left unmatched. CDR3 loop: CASSYLSASGGETQYF. As DNA, the CDR3 is TGTGCCAGCAGTTACCTCTCGGCTAGCGGGGGAGAGACCCAGTACTTC.